This entry concerns a single T cell receptor (beta chain). As yet, its antigen is unknown. Deletions cut 1 base from V and 3 bases from J, with 18 bases between. This CDR3 is 17 amino acids long. The germline gives CDR1 MNHNS, CDR2 SASEGT. This table comes from immunoSEQ multiplex PCR, and its TCRdb copy is limited to in-frame clones, with some not included. The table includes tens of thousands of clones, under 95% detected once. This specimen comes from a study of cytomegalovirus exposure and HLA in healthy donors. Study-wide results and caveats: High specificity and sensitivity for cytomegalovirus status were reported for the classifier.

Donors came from a validation cohort of over a hundred subjects, distinct from the first 666-subject cohort. The rearrangement uses TRBV6-1 and TRBJ1-2, with D possibly matching TRBD1 (5 bases). The TCR comes from a young woman in good health and CMV-seronegative. The material sequenced was PBMCs. CDR3 sequence (DNA): TGTGCCAGCAGTGAAGACGTACGGGGGGGAGGGCACTATGGCTACACCTTC. As protein: CASSEDVRGGGHYGYTF.